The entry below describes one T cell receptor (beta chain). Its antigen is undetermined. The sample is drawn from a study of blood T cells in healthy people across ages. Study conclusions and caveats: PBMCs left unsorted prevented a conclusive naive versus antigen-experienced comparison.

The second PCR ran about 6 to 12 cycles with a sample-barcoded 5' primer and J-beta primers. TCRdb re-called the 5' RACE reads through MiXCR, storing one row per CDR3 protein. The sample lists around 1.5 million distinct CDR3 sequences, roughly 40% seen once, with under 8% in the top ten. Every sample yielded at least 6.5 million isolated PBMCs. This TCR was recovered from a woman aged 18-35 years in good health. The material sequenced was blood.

The CDR3 loop reads CASSPTTSYGYTF. In DNA, the CDR3 is TGTGCCAGCAGCCCGACGACCTCCTATGGCTACACCTTC. V is TRBV5-4 and J is TRBJ1-2; no firm D call. This CDR3 has 13 residues. Trimming cost V 4 bases and J 4 bases, with 11 bases left between them. Germline values: CDR1 SGHNT, CDR2 YYREEE (reference sequence).